This section outlines one TCR beta chain sequence together with its context. CDR3 length equals 14 residues. Germline V lookup: CDR1 MGHRA, CDR2 YSYEKL. The V gene end was trimmed by 1 base and the J gene end by 4 bases; junction bases not matched to a gene: 2. As originally analysed: Estimation of nucleated cell counts was performed using reference gene primer amplification. Produced via immunoSEQ multiplex PCR; TCRdb's table is partial and in-frame only. V, J and clone size reflect that table, while D and trimming were determined from the DNA. The table includes about 280,000 clones, more than 85% detected once. The data derive from a study of blood T cell repertoires in COVID-19. Study summary: Whether acute or convalescent, the COVID-19 samples came from the United States, Italy and Spain. Sample material is recorded as cDNA or gDNA derived from T cells, B-cell-depleted T cells, or PBMCs.

This clonotype was sampled from a man aged 35-49 years with acute or convalescent COVID-19. The sample comprised peripheral blood. J is TRBJ1-1 and V is TRBV4-1; 8 positions agree with TRBD1. CDR3 coding DNA: TGCGCCAGCAGCCAAGTTACAGGGGGCACTGAAGCTTTCTTT. This sequence encodes CASSQVTGGTEAFF.